These 30 T cell receptor beta chains were sequenced from one sample in a study of response to subunit inactivated influenza vaccine (dated 2018 in TCRdb). The library was obtained by RT-PCR. TCRdb records Illumina HiSeq 2500 as the sequencer. Using fastp trimming at Q25 and MiXCR clonotype assembly, TCRdb reanalyzed the public sequencing data and kept in-frame beta chains. Each entry merges the rows of one CDR3 protein and shows their most common DNA and genes. The sample includes 500,000 to 600,000 distinct CDR3 sequences, with approximately 17% observed a single time. The ten largest make up less than 4% of the sample. The sequencing here drew on CD4+ T cells sorted from PBMCs, taken about 24 months after vaccination. The receptors here all came from a man in his fifties or sixties who received an inactivated influenza vaccine. Donor details come from another sample of the same person, matched by shared clones.

The chain combines TRBV4-2 with TRBJ1-2, with D maybe TRBD1 (5 bases). Between the trimmed V and J ends, which lost 0 bases and 1 base, there was a span of 9 bases. The CDR3 is 15 residues long. CDR1 LGHNA and CDR2 YNFKEQ come from the germline V gene. In nucleotides, the CDR3 is TGTGCCAGCAGCCAAGATTGGGGGGATAACTATGGCTACACCTTC. It encodes CASSQDWGDNYGYTF.

This chain connects TRBV6-2 or TRBV6-3 to TRBJ2-5; no clear D gene. The CDR3 covers 13 residues. The germline gives CDR1 MNHEY, CDR2 SVGEGT. V was shortened by 2 bases and J by 2 bases, with 6 bases between the two germline ends. The CDR3 region has the DNA TGTGCCAGCAGTTACAAGGTACAAGAGACCCAGTACTTC. It codes for CASSYKVQETQYF.

There are many counts of this clonotype. The CDR3: CSAAPLSGPYNEQFF. CDR3 sequence (DNA): TGCAGTGCCGCGCCCCTTAGCGGACCCTACAATGAGCAGTTCTTC. J is TRBJ2-1 and V is TRBV20-1, with a weak D call TRBD2 (6 bases). The CDR3 runs 15 residues. The V end lost 6 bases, the J end lost 2 bases, and 17 bases lay between the germline ends. Germline loops: CDR1 DFQATT, CDR2 SNEGSKA (reference sequence).

V and J are TRBV20-1 and TRBJ1-1; D is unclear. Germline assignment: CDR1 DFQATT and CDR2 SNEGSKA (reference sequence). Trimming took off 0 bases at V and 0 bases at J, with 8 bases between the two ends. The CDR3 contains 14 residues. This CDR3 reads CSARDRVVNTEAFF. DNA of the CDR3: TGCAGTGCTAGAGATCGGGTGGTGAACACTGAAGCTTTCTTT.

The chain employs TRBV10-3 and TRBJ2-5; D may correspond to TRBD1 or TRBD2 (5 bases each). V was shortened by 4 bases and J by 4 bases, with 13 bases between the two germline ends. CDR3 size: 14 residues. CDR1 and CDR2 from the germline V gene are ENHRY and SYGVKD. In DNA form, the CDR3 reads TGTGCCATCAGTGTAGGGACGGATGGAGAGACCCAGTACTTC. Translation gives CAISVGTDGETQYF.

This clonotype came up many times. V gene TRBV6-5 combines with J gene TRBJ2-7; TRBD2 agrees at 9 bases. The CDR3 loop spans 16 amino acids. Germline loops: CDR1 MNHEY, CDR2 SVGAGI. The V gene end was trimmed by 0 bases and the J gene end by 7 bases; junction bases not matched to a gene: 10. The CDR3 spells CASSYSSGGTFREQYF. The CDR3 nucleotides are TGTGCCAGCAGTTACTCGAGCGGGGGGACCTTTAGGGAGCAGTACTTC.

In this sample, this clonotype turned up a few times. The chain combines TRBV6-1 with TRBJ2-2, with D perhaps TRBD1 (6 bases). This CDR3 comprises 15 residues. Germline V gene sequence: CDR1 MNHNS, CDR2 SASEGT. V was pared by 4 bases and J by 1 base, with 10 bases between. CDR3 protein: CASSGDTQNTGELFF. In nucleotides, the CDR3 is TGTGCCAGCAGTGGGGACACCCAGAACACCGGGGAGCTGTTTTTT.

The table lists this clonotype with a few counts. The chain joins TRBV20-1 to TRBJ2-1, with a possible D match to TRBD1 (5 bases). The CDR3 runs 14 residues. In germline, CDR1 is DFQATT, CDR2 SNEGSKA (reference sequence). For the CDR3, the DNA is TGCAGCGCCCAAACTCCAGGGACCTACAATGAGCAGTTCTTC. This codes for CSAQTPGTYNEQFF.

V usage is TRBV19 and J usage is TRBJ2-1, with 7 bases that match TRBD2. Germline V gene lookup returns CDR1 LNHDA and CDR2 SQIVND (reference sequence). This CDR3 comprises 14 residues. V lost 6 bases, J lost 8 bases, and 10 bases stayed unmatched. CDR3 bases: TGTGCCAGTAGCGGGCTAGCGGTGGGAGATGAGCAGTTCTTC. Residues: CASSGLAVGDEQFF.

This clonotype has a handful of counts. The rearrangement uses TRBV27 and TRBJ2-2, with D unresolved. V lost 3 bases and J 2 bases, leaving 7 bases between the germline ends. This CDR3 contains 14 residues. CDR1 MNHEY and CDR2 SMNVEV come from the germline V gene (reference sequence). The CDR3 DNA reads as TGTGCCAGCAGTTTGTCAAGCAACACCGGGGAGCTGTTTTTT. It encodes CASSLSSNTGELFF.

This rearrangement joins TRBV20-1 to TRBJ1-6; 7 nucleotides match TRBD1. The CDR3 length is 14 residues. Germline values: CDR1 DFQATT, CDR2 SNEGSKA (reference sequence). V shed 6 bases, J shed 4 bases, and the junction held 6 bases outside the gene matches. CDR3 region: CSAKKGQYNSPLHF. CDR3 in DNA: TGCAGTGCAAAAAAGGGACAGTATAATTCACCCCTCCACTTT.

Only a few counts were recorded for this clonotype. This chain uses TRBV6-1 with TRBJ2-3; D might be TRBD2 (6 bases). Germline assignment: CDR1 MNHNS and CDR2 SASEGT. The CDR3 is 16 amino acids. V lost 7 bases and J lost 0, with 17 bases in between. In DNA, the CDR3 is TGTGCCAGCACCCCGTACCGGGGGACTAGCACAGATACGCAGTATTTT. Protein: CASTPYRGTSTDTQYF.

The chain recombines TRBV3-1 with TRBJ2-2; 9 bases are a match to TRBD2. Trimming removed 4 bases from V and 2 bases from J; junction bases left unmatched: 5. Germline CDR1 is LGHDT and CDR2 is YNNKEL (reference sequence). The CDR3 runs 16 residues. The DNA for the CDR3 is TGTGCCAGCAGCCTTCTCGGGACTAGCAACACCGGGGAGCTGTTTTTT. Translation gives CASSLLGTSNTGELFF.

This clonotype was detected many times. The rearrangement joins TRBV5-1 to TRBJ2-3; D gene unclear. Trimming left V 3 bases short and J 6 bases short, with 8 bases between. The CDR3 runs 12 residues. Germline CDR1 reads SGHRS; CDR2 reads YFSETQ. CDR3 residues: CASSSDLDTQYF. CDR3 in DNA: TGCGCCAGCAGCTCGGATCTGGATACGCAGTATTTT. Full variable domain (missing parts from reference TRBV5-1 and TRBJ2-3): KAGVTQTPRYLIKTRGQQVTLSCSPISGHRSVSWYQQTPGQGLQFLFEYFSETQRNKGNFPGRFSGRQFSNSRSEMNVSTLELGDSALYLCASSSDLDTQYFGPGTRLTVL.

The CDR3, as DNA: TGCGCCAGCAGCCAAGGTAGGGGAAGCACTGAAGCTTTCTTT. Translation gives CASSQGRGSTEAFF. The chain has TRBV4-1 and TRBJ1-1; weak D call: TRBD1 (5 bases). The CDR3 has 14 residues. Germline loops: CDR1 MGHRA, CDR2 YSYEKL. V lost 1 base and J lost 4, with 10 bases in between.

The gene calls are TRBV6-1 and TRBJ2-1; weak D call: TRBD2 (5 bases). CDR1 and CDR2 (germline): MNHNS, SASEGT. The CDR3 totals 12 residues. V lost 11 bases and J 6 bases, leaving 14 bases between the germline ends. The CDR3 nucleotides read TGTGCCGGAGGATTTAATCCCAATGAGCAGTTCTTC. This codes for CAGGFNPNEQFF.

Only a few counts were recorded for this clonotype. The rearrangement joins TRBV4-3 to TRBJ2-5; D not certain. This CDR3 has 15 residues. Germline V CDR1 and CDR2: LGHNA, YSLEER. Trimming pared 3 bases from V and 3 bases from J, leaving 14 bases between. The CDR3 nucleotides are TGCGCCAGCAGCCACGCCGTGACCAGCAAAGAGACCCAGTACTTC. Translation gives CASSHAVTSKETQYF.

The V and J genes are TRBV2 and TRBJ2-7; weak D call: TRBD2 (6 bases). Trimming shortened V by 5 bases and J by 1 base, and 12 bases separated the two germline ends. Germline values: CDR1 SNHLY, CDR2 FYNNEI. This CDR3 region has 14 residues. CDR3 loop: CASSRAGMSYEQYF. As DNA, the CDR3 is TGTGCCAGCAGTCGGGCGGGAATGTCCTACGAGCAGTACTTC.

The rearrangement uses TRBV20-1 and TRBJ2-7; 12 nucleotides align to TRBD2. There are 12 residues in the CDR3. Trimming cost V 8 bases and J 2 bases; bases outside gene matches: 1. From germline, CDR1 is DFQATT and CDR2 SNEGSKA (reference sequence). The CDR3 sequence is CSLAGGPYEQYF. The CDR3 nucleotides read TGCAGTCTAGCGGGAGGGCCCTACGAGCAGTACTTC.

The gene calls are TRBV5-6 and TRBJ2-7; D is perhaps TRBD1 or TRBD2 (6 bases each). From germline, CDR1 is SGHDT and CDR2 YYEEEE. The V gene lost 4 bases and the J gene lost 5 bases, with 10 bases spanning the gap. The CDR3 is 12 residues long. In DNA form, the CDR3 reads TGTGCCAGCAGCGACGGGGGCGACGAGCAGTACTTC. This translates into CASSDGGDEQYF.

The count of this clonotype is one. The chain recombines TRBV4-2 with TRBJ2-7; 10 positions match TRBD1. CDR3 length equals 14 residues. Germline V gene data show CDR1 as LGHNA and CDR2 as YNFKEQ. The ends lost 5 bases at V and 6 bases at J; junction bases unmatched: 7. The CDR3, as DNA: TGTGCCAGCAGCGCCCGGGACAGGGGACGCGAGCAGTACTTC. It specifies CASSARDRGREQYF.

This clonotype came up a few times. An end of the junction differs from the germline gene, which may be a read error. The CDR3 DNA sequence: TGTGCTAGCAGCTCGCAGGGGGCAGAGACCCAGTACTTC. Protein product: CASSSQGAETQYF. The chain couples TRBV7-7 to TRBJ2-5; TRBD1 agrees at 8 bases. This CDR3 region has 13 residues. Germline loops: CDR1 SSHAT, CDR2 FNYEAQ (reference sequence).

The chain employs TRBV29-1 and TRBJ1-2; TRBD1 aligns across 10 bases. With V trimmed by 7 bases and J by 6 bases, 2 bases remained unmatched. Germline-derived CDR1 and CDR2 are SQVTM and ANQGSEA. The length of the CDR3 is 11 residues. The CDR3 coding sequence is TGCAGCGCGACAGGGGGCGATGGCTACACCTTC. This encodes CSATGGDGYTF.

The chain links TRBV5-1 to TRBJ2-3; perhaps TRBD2 as D (6 bases). This CDR3 has 19 residues. V lost 0 bases, J lost 2 bases, and 22 bases lay in between. Germline loops: CDR1 SGHRS, CDR2 YFSETQ. The CDR3 is CASSLAPGLRSGATDTQYF. The CDR3 region has the DNA TGCGCCAGCAGCTTGGCGCCCGGACTAAGAAGTGGGGCCACAGATACGCAGTATTTT.

The chain combines TRBV20-1 with TRBJ2-7, with 8 nucleotides matching TRBD2. The J segment lost 5 bases and the V segment lost 6 bases, leaving 9 bases of the junction unmatched. This CDR3 region has 13 residues. CDR1 and CDR2 from the germline V gene are DFQATT and SNEGSKA (reference sequence). The chain's CDR3 is CSAAGLVNHEQYF. The CDR3 bases are TGCAGTGCGGCGGGACTAGTGAACCACGAGCAGTACTTC.

The genes are TRBV4-1 and TRBJ2-7; the match to TRBD1 covers 8 bases. V trimming: 1 base; J trimming: 3 bases; junction bases outside the gene matches: 5. Looked up from germline, CDR1 is MGHRA and CDR2 is YSYEKL. The CDR3 is 15 residues long. The CDR3: CASSQVIGQGYEQYF. CDR3 DNA sequence: TGCGCCAGCAGCCAAGTGATTGGACAGGGCTACGAGCAGTACTTC.

This sequence joins TRBV5-5 and TRBJ2-2; D call uncertain. Trimming took 0 bases from V and 5 from J, leaving 8 bases between them. Germline CDR1 reads SGHKS; CDR2 reads YYEKEE (reference sequence). The CDR3 sequence is 14 residues long. CDR3 in DNA: TGTGCCAGCAGCTTGGGACCTGGGACCGGGGAGCTGTTTTTT. This gives the protein CASSLGPGTGELFF.

CDR3 loop: CASSNGRNEKLFF. The CDR3 DNA sequence: TGTGCCAGCAGTAACGGACGGAATGAAAAACTGTTTTTT. The chain combines TRBV6-2 or TRBV6-3 with TRBJ1-4, with unresolved D. Germline V CDR1 and CDR2: MNHEY, SVGEGT. V was trimmed by 5 bases and J by 5 bases, leaving 9 bases between them. This CDR3 region has 13 residues.

V usage is TRBV30 and J usage is TRBJ1-1; D is uncertain. The length of the CDR3 is 13 residues. Germline V gene data show CDR1 as GTSNPN and CDR2 as SVGIG (reference sequence). Trimming cost V 1 base and J 2 bases, with 8 bases left between them. The CDR3: CAWSGQINTEAFF. CDR3 bases: TGTGCCTGGAGTGGGCAGATAAACACTGAAGCTTTCTTT.

The gene calls are TRBV7-2 and TRBJ1-1; unclear D gene. The CDR3 is 14 amino acids. Trimming cost V 0 bases and J 3 bases, with 8 bases left between them. CDR1 is SGHTA and CDR2 is FQGNSA in the germline V gene. CDR3 protein: CASSLARRDTEAFF. DNA for the CDR3: TGTGCCAGCAGCTTAGCCCGGCGGGACACTGAAGCTTTCTTT.